One sample yielded the 10 T cell receptor beta chains listed below, sequenced in a study of blood T cell repertoires in COVID-19. Data came from immunoSEQ multiplex PCR; TCRdb stores just in-frame clones and leaves some out. The table records roughly 250,000 clones, about 87% of them present only once. Sequences were obtained from PBMCs or T cells enriched from blood (not recorded which). The receptors stem from a woman between 45 and 60 years old who had recovered from COVID-19.

The V gene is TRBV6-5, the J gene TRBJ2-2; D unclear. The CDR3 sequence is 12 residues long. CDR1 is MNHEY and CDR2 is SVGAGI in the germline V gene. Trimming took 7 bases from V and 4 from J, leaving 7 bases between them. The CDR3 DNA reads TGTGCCAGCACCGGGTTCACCGGGGAGCTGTTTTTT. Translation: CASTGFTGELFF.

This chain connects TRBV5-1 to TRBJ2-1; 10 positions match TRBD1. CDR1 and CDR2 from the germline V gene are SGHRS and YFSETQ. After removal of 1 base from V and 0 bases from J, the junction contained 1 base not matched to a gene. This CDR3 has 16 amino acids. This chain's CDR3 is CASSLRTGGSYNEQFF. In nucleotides, the CDR3 is TGCGCCAGCAGCTTGAGGACAGGGGGCTCCTACAATGAGCAGTTCTTC.

The V gene is TRBV7-8, the J gene TRBJ2-1; 8 positions agree with TRBD2. Germline trimming cut 4 bases from V and 6 bases from J; bases unmatched to any gene: 8. This CDR3 has 15 amino acids. Germline V gene sequence: CDR1 SGHVS, CDR2 FQNEAQ. The CDR3 spells CASSSGLVLGNEQFF. For the CDR3, the DNA is TGTGCCAGCAGCTCGGGACTAGTACTTGGCAATGAGCAGTTCTTC.

The chain employs TRBV18 and TRBJ1-1; TRBD1 is a possible D gene (5 bases). The ends were cut back, 2 bases at V and 1 base at J, with 11 bases in the middle. Germline V CDR1 and CDR2: KGHSH, LQKENI. The CDR3 has 15 amino acids. CDR3 bases: TGTGCCAGCTCACCAATGCAGGGAAAGAACACTGAAGCTTTCTTT. It encodes CASSPMQGKNTEAFF.

A few counts support this clone. The chain links TRBV19 to TRBJ1-1, with D possibly TRBD1 on 5 matching bases. Trimming stripped 6 bases from V and 2 bases from J, with 13 bases between. Germline CDR1 LNHDA, CDR2 SQIVND (reference sequence). The CDR3 has 14 amino acids. CDR3: CASRSQGLNTEAFF. The CDR3 bases are TGTGCCAGTAGATCCCAGGGTCTTAACACTGAAGCTTTCTTT.

The V call is TRBV4-3, the J call TRBJ2-1, with TRBD2 matching over 11 bases. The ends lost 0 bases at V and 8 bases at J; junction bases unmatched: 6. The CDR3 has 16 residues. Germline loops: CDR1 LGHNA, CDR2 YSLEER. The CDR3 DNA reads as TGCGCCAGCAGCCAAGATGGTAGCGGGAGGGGGCATGAGCAGTTCTTC. Protein: CASSQDGSGRGHEQFF.

This clone was counted at least ten times. V and J are TRBV3-1 (or the pseudogene TRBV3-2) and TRBJ2-1; TRBD1 aligns across 12 bases. Germline CDR1 reads LGHDT; CDR2 reads YNNKEL (reference sequence). The junction had 8 bases not matched to a gene; V was cut back by 4 bases and J by 4 bases. The CDR3 has 17 residues. This CDR3 is CASSPDPGQGAYNEQFF. The CDR3, as DNA: TGTGCCAGCAGCCCCGACCCGGGACAGGGGGCTTACAATGAGCAGTTCTTC.

The rearrangement joins TRBV6-1 to TRBJ1-3; no reliable D call. This CDR3 contains 15 residues. V was pared by 1 base and J by 0 bases, with 7 bases between. CDR1 is MNHNS and CDR2 is SASEGT in the germline V gene. This chain's CDR3 is CASSEGVFSGNTIYF. CDR3 coding DNA: TGTGCCAGCAGTGAAGGAGTGTTCTCTGGAAACACCATATATTTT.

Only one count was recorded for this clone. The rearrangement links TRBV30 to TRBJ1-2; no clear D gene. V was clipped by 3 bases and J by 3 bases, with 8 bases between them. CDR1 and CDR2 from the germline V gene are GTSNPN and SVGIG (reference sequence). This CDR3 has 12 amino acids. The CDR3 spells CAWRWRYYGYTF. The CDR3 DNA sequence: TGTGCCTGGAGGTGGAGGTACTATGGCTACACCTTC.

The chain joins TRBV5-1 to TRBJ2-7; TRBD2 matches 11 bases. V lost 2 bases, J lost 3 bases, and 4 bases stayed unmatched. The germline gives CDR1 SGHRS, CDR2 YFSETQ. The CDR3 extends over 15 amino acids. This CDR3 reads CASSLTGTSGYEQYF. The CDR3 DNA reads TGCGCCAGCAGCTTAACCGGGACTAGCGGCTACGAGCAGTACTTC. The full variable domain, in which reference TRBV5-1 and TRBJ2-7 provide the parts outside the CDR3, is KAGVTQTPRYLIKTRGQQVTLSCSPISGHRSVSWYQQTPGQGLQFLFEYFSETQRNKGNFPGRFSGRQFSNSRSEMNVSTLELGDSALYLCASSLTGTSGYEQYFGPGTRLTVT.